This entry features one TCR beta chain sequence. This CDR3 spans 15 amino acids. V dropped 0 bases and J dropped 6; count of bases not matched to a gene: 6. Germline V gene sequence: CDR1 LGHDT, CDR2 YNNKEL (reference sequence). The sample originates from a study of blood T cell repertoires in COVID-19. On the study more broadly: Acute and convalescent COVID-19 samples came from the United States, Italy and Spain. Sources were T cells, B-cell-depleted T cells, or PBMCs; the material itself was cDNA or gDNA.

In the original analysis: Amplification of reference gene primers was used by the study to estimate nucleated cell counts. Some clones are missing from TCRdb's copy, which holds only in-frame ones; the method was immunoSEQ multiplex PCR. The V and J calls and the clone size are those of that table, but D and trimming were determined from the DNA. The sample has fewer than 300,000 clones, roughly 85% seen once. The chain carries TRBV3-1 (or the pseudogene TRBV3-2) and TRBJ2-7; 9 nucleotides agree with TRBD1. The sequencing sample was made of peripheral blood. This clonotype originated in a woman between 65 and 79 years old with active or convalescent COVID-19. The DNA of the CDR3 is TGTGCCAGCAGCCAAGATACGGGACAGGGTGCCGAGCAGTACTTC. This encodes CASSQDTGQGAEQYF.